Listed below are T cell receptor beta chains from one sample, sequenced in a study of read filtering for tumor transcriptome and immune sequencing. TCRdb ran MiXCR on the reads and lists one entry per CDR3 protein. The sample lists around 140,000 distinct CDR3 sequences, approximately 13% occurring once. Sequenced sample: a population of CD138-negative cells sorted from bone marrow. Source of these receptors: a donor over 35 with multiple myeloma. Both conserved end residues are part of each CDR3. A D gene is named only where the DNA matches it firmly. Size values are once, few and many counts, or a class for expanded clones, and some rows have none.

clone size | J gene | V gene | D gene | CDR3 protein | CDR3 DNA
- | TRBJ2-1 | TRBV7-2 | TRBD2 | CASGALAGGLSSYNEQFF | TGTGCCAGCGGCGCACTCGCGGGGGGTCTAAGCTCCTACAATGAGCAGTTCTTC
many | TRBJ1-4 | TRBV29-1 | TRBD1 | CSVRTGIGGKLFF | TGCAGCGTCCGGACAGGGATTGGGGGAAAACTGTTTTTT
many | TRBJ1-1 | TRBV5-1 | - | CASKSGDTEAFF | TGCGCCAGTAAGTCCGGGGACACTGAAGCTTTCTTT
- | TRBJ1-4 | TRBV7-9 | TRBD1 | CASSPDWDRGFEKLFF | TGTGCCAGCAGCCCCGATTGGGACAGGGGGTTCGAAAAACTGTTTTTT
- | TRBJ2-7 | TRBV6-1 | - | CASSEGDITYEQYF | TGTGCCAGCAGTGAAGGAGACATAACCTACGAGCAGTACTTC
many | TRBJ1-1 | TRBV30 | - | CAWGRDLNTEAFF | TGTGCCTGGGGACGGGATCTGAACACTGAAGCTTTCTTT
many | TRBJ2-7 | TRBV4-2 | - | CASSPMDPLENEQYF | TGTGCCAGCAGCCCGATGGACCCCCTGGAGAACGAGCAGTACTTC
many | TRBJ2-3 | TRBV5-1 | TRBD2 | CASSMLSGRAIDTQYF | TGCGCCAGCAGCATGCTTAGCGGGAGGGCCATAGATACGCAGTATTTT
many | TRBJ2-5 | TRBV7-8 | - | CASSSPGRGRETQYF | TGTGCCAGCAGTTCCCCCGGTAGGGGCCGGGAGACCCAGTACTTC
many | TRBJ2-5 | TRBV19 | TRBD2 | CASSGTSGDGETQYF | TGTGCCAGTTCCGGGACTAGCGGGGACGGAGAGACCCAGTACTTC
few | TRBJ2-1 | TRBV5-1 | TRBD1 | CASSFGTGGRNEQFF | TGCGCCAGCAGCTTCGGGACAGGGGGACGCAATGAGCAGTTCTTC
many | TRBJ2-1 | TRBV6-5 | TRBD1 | CASSYSSRGPSYNEQFF | TGTGCCAGCAGTTACTCGTCCAGGGGGCCGTCCTACAATGAGCAGTTCTTC
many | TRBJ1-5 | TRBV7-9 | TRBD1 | CASSGTGVVNSNQPQHF | TGTGCCAGCAGTGGGACAGGGGTCGTAAATAGCAATCAGCCCCAGCATTTT
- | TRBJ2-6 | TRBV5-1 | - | CASKGEDSGANVLTF | TGCGCCAGCAAAGGGGAGGACTCTGGGGCCAACGTCCTGACTTTC
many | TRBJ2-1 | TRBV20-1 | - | CSARGLYNEQFF | TGCAGTGCCCGCGGACTCTACAATGAGCAGTTCTTC
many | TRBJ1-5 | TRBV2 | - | CASSGDPAHQPQHF | TGTGCCAGCAGCGGCGACCCCGCGCATCAGCCCCAGCATTTT
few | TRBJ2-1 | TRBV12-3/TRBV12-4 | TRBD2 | CASSLPGLAKIF | TGTGCCAGCAGTCTGCCGGGACTAGCAAAGATCTTC
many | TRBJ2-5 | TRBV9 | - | CASSETGLGGQETQYF | TGTGCCAGCAGCGAAACAGGCCTAGGAGGCCAAGAGACCCAGTACTTC
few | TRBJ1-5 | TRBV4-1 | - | CASSQDRRRGSNLPQHF | TGCGCCAGCAGCCAAGATCGGAGGCGGGGAAGCAATCTGCCCCAGCATTTT
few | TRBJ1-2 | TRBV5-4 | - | CASSSRSDKYGYTF | TGTGCCAGCAGTTCTAGGTCGGACAAGTATGGCTACACCTTC
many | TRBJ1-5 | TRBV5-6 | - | CASSLGVSIAGDQPQHF | TGTGCCAGCAGCTTGGGTGTCTCTATCGCCGGCGATCAGCCCCAGCATTTT
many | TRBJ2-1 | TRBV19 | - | CASSISTYNEQFF | TGTGCCAGTAGTATATCTACATACAATGAGCAGTTCTTC
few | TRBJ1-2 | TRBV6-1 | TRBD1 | CASKSRGDGYGYTF | TGTGCCAGCAAATCCAGGGGGGATGGCTATGGCTACACCTTC
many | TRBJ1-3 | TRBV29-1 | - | CSAHRDSGNTIYF | TGCAGCGCCCACAGGGACTCTGGAAACACCATATATTTT
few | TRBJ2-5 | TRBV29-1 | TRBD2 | CSAEGPSGGHQETQYF | TGCAGCGCCGAGGGGCCCAGCGGGGGGCATCAAGAGACCCAGTACTTC
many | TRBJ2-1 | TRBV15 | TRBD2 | CATSRRKTGTSDNEQFF | TGTGCCACCAGCAGACGCAAAACCGGGACTAGCGACAATGAGCAGTTCTTC